These 18 T cell receptor beta chains came from one sample sequenced in a study of blood T cell repertoires in COVID-19 (dated by TCRdb to the early 2020s). The library was obtained by the immunoSEQ multiplex PCR assay. What TCRdb holds here is the immuneACCESS table cut down to in-frame rearrangements. Part of the clones is not present; checked against another copy, under half of the missing clones reflect an unresolved V gene, and the others are unexplained. The sample table lists 250,000 to 300,000 clones, approximately 79% of them with a count of one. In total, the top ten clones hold approximately 4% of the sample. Source material: PBMCs or T cells enriched from blood (not recorded which). The receptors derive from a man aged 30 to 39 with acute COVID-19.

The chain joins TRBV3-1 (or the pseudogene TRBV3-2) to TRBJ1-1; D might be TRBD1 (5 bases). V lost 4 bases to trimming and J lost 0 bases, with 12 bases between them. Germline CDR1 reads LGHDT; CDR2 reads YNNKEL (reference sequence). The CDR3 spans 15 residues. The CDR3 DNA reads as TGTGCCAGCAGCCCCTACTTGACAGTGAACACTGAAGCTTTCTTT. This codes for CASSPYLTVNTEAFF.

The chain links TRBV6-2 or TRBV6-3 to TRBJ2-2; perhaps TRBD1 as D (6 bases). In germline, CDR1 is MNHEY, CDR2 SVGEGT. The CDR3 is 18 residues long. Trimming removed 6 bases at V and 2 bases at J, with 22 bases between. The CDR3 bases are TGTGCCAGCAGCCCTTGGGGGACACCTAAAACCAACACCGGGGAGCTGTTTTTT. Translation: CASSPWGTPKTNTGELFF.

A few counts support this clone. The V gene is TRBV4-3, the J gene TRBJ1-2, with D perhaps matching TRBD1 (5 bases). Germline-derived CDR1 and CDR2 are LGHNA and YSLEER. The CDR3 spans 15 residues. V gave up 4 bases and J gave up 4 bases, with 16 bases separating them. The DNA of the CDR3 is TGCGCCAGCAGCCCGTCTGGGGGGATCGGCTATGGCTACACCTTC. It translates to CASSPSGGIGYGYTF.

The chain has TRBV19 and TRBJ2-1, with D possibly TRBD1 on 6 matching bases. CDR1 is LNHDA and CDR2 is SQIVND in the germline V gene (reference sequence). V gave up 9 bases and J gave up 5 bases, with 14 bases separating them. This CDR3 contains 13 residues. The CDR3 is CASRDTINNEQFF. CDR3 sequence (DNA): TGTGCCAGCCGGGACACTATCAACAATGAGCAGTTCTTC.

Only a few counts were recorded for this clone. Other DNA sequences in this specimen translate into the identical CDR3. The V gene is TRBV5-1, the J gene TRBJ2-1, with D possibly matching TRBD2 (5 bases). CDR1 is SGHRS and CDR2 is YFSETQ in the germline V gene. CDR3 size: 12 residues. Trimming took 0 bases from V and 8 from J, leaving 6 bases between them. The CDR3 DNA follows: TGCGCCAGCAGCTTGGTCGGGGATGAGCAGTTCTTC. The encoded protein is CASSLVGDEQFF.

The V call is TRBV19, the J call TRBJ1-5, with 10 positions matching TRBD1. Germline values: CDR1 LNHDA, CDR2 SQIVND (reference sequence). With 4 bases clipped from V and 7 bases from J, the junction kept 10 bases outside the gene matches. This CDR3 region has 16 residues. The CDR3 protein is CASSTRDRGFGQPQHF. CDR3 in DNA: TGTGCCAGTAGTACCCGGGACAGGGGATTTGGGCAGCCCCAGCATTTT.

This chain links TRBV4-3 with TRBJ2-2, with D hard to call. Per germline, CDR1 LGHNA and CDR2 YSLEER. This CDR3 has 15 residues. The ends were cut back, 1 base at V and 1 base at J, with 7 bases in the middle. CDR3 loop: CASSQGPMNTGELFF. Here the CDR3 DNA reads TGCGCCAGCAGCCAAGGTCCCATGAACACCGGGGAGCTGTTTTTT.

This chain uses TRBV6-1 with TRBJ2-1, with D tentatively TRBD2 (6 bases). V was pared by 2 bases and J by 6 bases, with 14 bases between. Germline CDR1 and CDR2: MNHNS and SASEGT. The CDR3 length is 15 residues. For the CDR3, the DNA is TGTGCCAGCAGTGAAAGGGAGGTTGTCCCCAATGAGCAGTTCTTC. Amino acids: CASSEREVVPNEQFF.

The chain employs TRBV7-9 and TRBJ1-6, with D tentatively TRBD1 (5 bases). Per germline, CDR1 SEHNR and CDR2 FQNEAQ (reference sequence). The CDR3 length is 17 residues. V was trimmed by 5 bases and J by 6 bases, leaving 20 bases between them. CDR3 sequence reads: CASSPGPNGGVNSPLHF. The DNA of the CDR3 is TGTGCCAGCAGCCCAGGTCCAAACGGGGGGGTTAATTCACCCCTCCACTTT.

This clone was seen only a few times. The rearrangement uses TRBV7-6 and TRBJ1-3; the D gene is possibly TRBD1 (6 bases). Germline V CDR1 and CDR2: SGHVS, FNYEAQ. This CDR3 region has 15 residues. Trimming pared 5 bases from V and 6 bases from J, leaving 17 bases between. The CDR3 sequence is CASSPQGRGANTIYF. The CDR3 DNA follows: TGTGCCAGCAGCCCCCAGGGCCGGGGGGCAAACACCATATATTTT.

This chain connects TRBV18 to TRBJ2-7; 14 bases match TRBD2. With 5 bases clipped from V and 6 bases from J, the junction kept 6 bases outside the gene matches. In germline, CDR1 is KGHSH, CDR2 LQKENI. CDR3 size: 15 residues. Written as DNA, the CDR3 is TGTGCCAGCTCAGCCGGGACTAGCGGGAGATTCGAGCAGTACGTC. This translates into CASSAGTSGRFEQYV.

In DNA, the CDR3 is TGTGCCAGCAGCTTGATAGGAGGACAGGGGACCTATGGCTACACCTTC. This translates into CASSLIGGQGTYGYTF. V and J are TRBV5-6 and TRBJ1-2, with 9 positions matching TRBD1. The trim removed 1 base at V and 4 bases at J, leaving 8 bases unmatched. Germline V gene sequence: CDR1 SGHDT, CDR2 YYEEEE. CDR3 size: 16 residues.

The chain links TRBV7-8 to TRBJ1-4; D gene uncertain. The CDR3 length is 15 residues. The V end was cut by 1 base, the J end by 5 bases, with 11 bases between. The V gene's germline CDR1 is SGHVS and CDR2 FQNEAQ. CDR3: CASSLGRTKNEKLFF. The CDR3 DNA reads as TGTGCCAGCAGCTTAGGGAGGACCAAGAATGAAAAACTGTTTTTT.

This chain links TRBV6-5 with TRBJ1-1, with D maybe TRBD1 (5 bases). There are 13 residues in the CDR3. The germline CDR1 and CDR2 sequences are MNHEY and SVGAGI. The V gene lost 6 bases and the J gene lost 0 bases, with 8 bases spanning the gap. The CDR3 coding sequence is TGTGCCAGCAGATTGACAGTGAACACTGAAGCTTTCTTT. Amino acids: CASRLTVNTEAFF.

The rearrangement joins TRBV3-1 (or the pseudogene TRBV3-2) to TRBJ2-3; TRBD2 matches at 13 bases. CDR3 length equals 17 residues. The V segment lost 2 bases and the J segment 2 bases; nucleotides outside the gene matches: 4. Germline V gives CDR1 LGHDT, CDR2 YNNKEL (reference sequence). The CDR3 is CASSQLGLAGVTDTQYF. The CDR3 bases are TGTGCCAGCAGCCAACTTGGACTAGCGGGGGTCACAGATACGCAGTATTTT.

Here the CDR3 DNA reads TGTGCCAGCGTTTTGCCGGGGGGGGGCAAGTCACCCCTCCACTTT. It codes for CASVLPGGGKSPLHF. The chain employs TRBV6-6 and TRBJ1-6; maybe TRBD1 (6 bases). The CDR3 has 15 residues. V was clipped by 8 bases and J by 10 bases, with 21 bases between them. From germline, CDR1 is MNHNY and CDR2 SVGAGI (reference sequence).

The chain is built from TRBV15 and TRBJ2-1, with a tentative D call TRBD2 (7 bases). From germline, CDR1 is LNHNV and CDR2 YYDKDF (reference sequence). V was trimmed by 5 bases and J by 8 bases, leaving 22 bases between them. The CDR3 spans 16 residues. The CDR3 DNA reads as TGTGCCACCAGCCTTTCGAGGGGGGGCCTTAAGGATGAGCAGTTCTTC. Residues: CATSLSRGGLKDEQFF.

V is TRBV24-1 and J is TRBJ2-1; 10 bases are a match to TRBD2. V lost 6 bases to trimming and J lost 9 bases; unmatched junction nucleotides: 13. Germline V CDR1 and CDR2: KGHDR, SFDVKD. The CDR3 spans 16 residues. DNA of the CDR3: TGTGCCACCAGTACGAGCGGGGGGGCCAAAGTCAGTGAGCAGTTCTTC. It specifies CATSTSGGAKVSEQFF.